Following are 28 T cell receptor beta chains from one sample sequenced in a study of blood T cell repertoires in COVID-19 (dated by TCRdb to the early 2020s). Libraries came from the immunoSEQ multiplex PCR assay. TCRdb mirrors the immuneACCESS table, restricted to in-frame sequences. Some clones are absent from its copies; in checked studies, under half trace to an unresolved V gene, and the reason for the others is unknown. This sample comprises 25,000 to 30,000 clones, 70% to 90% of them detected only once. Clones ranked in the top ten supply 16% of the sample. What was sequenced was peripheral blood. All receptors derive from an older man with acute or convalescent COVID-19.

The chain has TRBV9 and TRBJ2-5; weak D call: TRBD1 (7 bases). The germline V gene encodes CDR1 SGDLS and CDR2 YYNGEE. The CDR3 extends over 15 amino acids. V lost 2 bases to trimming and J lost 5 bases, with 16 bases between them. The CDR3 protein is CASSVLGQTRETQYF. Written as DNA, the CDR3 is TGTGCCAGCAGCGTTTTGGGACAGACTAGGGAGACCCAGTACTTC.

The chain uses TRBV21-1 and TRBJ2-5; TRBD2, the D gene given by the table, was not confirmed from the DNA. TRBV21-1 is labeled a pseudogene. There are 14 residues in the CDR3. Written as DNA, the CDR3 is TGTGCCAGCAGCTTACCCGGGAAAGAAGAGACCCAGTACTTC. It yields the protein CASSLPGKEETQYF.

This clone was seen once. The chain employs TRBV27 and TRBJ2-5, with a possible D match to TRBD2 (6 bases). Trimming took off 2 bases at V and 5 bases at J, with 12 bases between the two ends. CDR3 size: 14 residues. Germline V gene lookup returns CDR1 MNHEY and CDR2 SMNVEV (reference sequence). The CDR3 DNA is TGTGCCAGCAGTTTAGCGGGACTTCGGGAGACCCAGTACTTC. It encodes CASSLAGLRETQYF.

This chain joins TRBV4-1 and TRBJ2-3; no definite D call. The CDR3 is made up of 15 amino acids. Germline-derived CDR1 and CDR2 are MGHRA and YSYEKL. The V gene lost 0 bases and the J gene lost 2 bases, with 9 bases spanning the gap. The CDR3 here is CASSQDLDITDTQYF. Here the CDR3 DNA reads TGCGCCAGCAGCCAAGATTTAGACATCACAGATACGCAGTATTTT.

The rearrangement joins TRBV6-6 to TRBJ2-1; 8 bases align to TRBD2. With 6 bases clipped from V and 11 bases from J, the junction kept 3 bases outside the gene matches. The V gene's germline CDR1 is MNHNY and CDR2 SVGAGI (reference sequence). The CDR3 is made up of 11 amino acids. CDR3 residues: CASSLAGKQFF. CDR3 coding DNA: TGTGCCAGCAGCTTAGCGGGGAAGCAGTTCTTC.

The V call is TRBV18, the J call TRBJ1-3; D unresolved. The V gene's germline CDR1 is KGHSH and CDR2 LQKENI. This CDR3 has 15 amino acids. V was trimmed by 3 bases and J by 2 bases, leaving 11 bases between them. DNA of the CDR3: TGTGCCAGCTCACCCGAGGCGGTTGCTGGAAACACCATATATTTT. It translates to CASSPEAVAGNTIYF. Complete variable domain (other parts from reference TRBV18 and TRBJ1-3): NAGVMQNPRHLVRRRGQEARLRCSPMKGHSHVYWYRQLPEEGLKFMVYLQKENIIDESGMPKERFSAEFPKEGPSILRIQQVVRGDSAAYFCASSPEAVAGNTIYFGEGSWLTVV.

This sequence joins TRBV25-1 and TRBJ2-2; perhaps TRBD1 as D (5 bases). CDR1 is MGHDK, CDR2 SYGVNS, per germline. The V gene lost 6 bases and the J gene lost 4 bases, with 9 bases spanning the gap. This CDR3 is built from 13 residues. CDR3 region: CASRTALTGELFF. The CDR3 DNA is TGTGCCAGCAGGACAGCTCTCACCGGGGAGCTGTTTTTT.

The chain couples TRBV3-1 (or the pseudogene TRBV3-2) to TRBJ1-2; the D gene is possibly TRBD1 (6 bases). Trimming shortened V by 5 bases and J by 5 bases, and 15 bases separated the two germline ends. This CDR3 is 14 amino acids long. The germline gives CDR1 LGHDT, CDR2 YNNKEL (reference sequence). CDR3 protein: CASSGSRGTYGYTF. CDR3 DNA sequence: TGTGCCAGCAGCGGGAGCAGGGGTACTTATGGCTACACCTTC.

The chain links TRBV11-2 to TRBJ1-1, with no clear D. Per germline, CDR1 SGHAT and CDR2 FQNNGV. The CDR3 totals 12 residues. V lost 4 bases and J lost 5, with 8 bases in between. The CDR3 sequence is CASSYGGTEAFF. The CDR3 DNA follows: TGTGCCAGCAGCTACGGCGGAACTGAAGCTTTCTTT.

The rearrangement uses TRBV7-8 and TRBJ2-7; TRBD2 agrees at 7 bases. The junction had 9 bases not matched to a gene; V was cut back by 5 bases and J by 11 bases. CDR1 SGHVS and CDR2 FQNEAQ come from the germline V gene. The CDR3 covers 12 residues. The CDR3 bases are TGTGCCAGCAGCCTGCTCCCGGGAGGAAAGTACTTC. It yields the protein CASSLLPGGKYF.

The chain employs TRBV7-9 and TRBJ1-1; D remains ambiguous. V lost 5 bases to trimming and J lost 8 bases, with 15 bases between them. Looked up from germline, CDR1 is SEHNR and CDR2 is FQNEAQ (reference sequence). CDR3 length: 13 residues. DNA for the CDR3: TGTGCCAGCAGCCCCACCTCTCGGGTAGAAGCTTTCTTT. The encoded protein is CASSPTSRVEAFF.

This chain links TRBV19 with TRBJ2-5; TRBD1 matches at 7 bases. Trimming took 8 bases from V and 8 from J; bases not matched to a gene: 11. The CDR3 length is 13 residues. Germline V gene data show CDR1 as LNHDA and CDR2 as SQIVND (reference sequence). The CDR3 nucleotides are TGTGCCAGTTCGGGACAGCCGAGTAGTACCCAGTACTTC. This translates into CASSGQPSSTQYF.

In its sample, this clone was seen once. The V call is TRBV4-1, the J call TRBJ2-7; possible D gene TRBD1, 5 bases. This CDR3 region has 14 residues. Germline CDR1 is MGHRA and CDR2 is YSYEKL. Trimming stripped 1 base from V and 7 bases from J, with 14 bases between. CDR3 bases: TGCGCCAGCAGCCAAGTGGTAGGGGAATCGGAGCAGTACTTC. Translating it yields CASSQVVGESEQYF.

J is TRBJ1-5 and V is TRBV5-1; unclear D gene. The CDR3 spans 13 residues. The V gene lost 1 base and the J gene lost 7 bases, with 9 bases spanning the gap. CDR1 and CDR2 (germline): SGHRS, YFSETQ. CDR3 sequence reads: CASSLFGRQPQHF. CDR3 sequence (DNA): TGCGCCAGCAGCTTGTTCGGCAGGCAGCCCCAGCATTTT.

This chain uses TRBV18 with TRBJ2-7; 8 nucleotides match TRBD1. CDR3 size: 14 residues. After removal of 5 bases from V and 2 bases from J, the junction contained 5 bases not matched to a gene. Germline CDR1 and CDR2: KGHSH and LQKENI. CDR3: CASSAGQGTYEQYF. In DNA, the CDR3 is TGTGCCAGCTCAGCTGGACAGGGTACCTACGAGCAGTACTTC. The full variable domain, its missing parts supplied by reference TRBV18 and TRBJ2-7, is NAGVMQNPRHLVRRRGQEARLRCSPMKGHSHVYWYRQLPEEGLKFMVYLQKENIIDESGMPKERFSAEFPKEGPSILRIQQVVRGDSAAYFCASSAGQGTYEQYFGPGTRLTVT.

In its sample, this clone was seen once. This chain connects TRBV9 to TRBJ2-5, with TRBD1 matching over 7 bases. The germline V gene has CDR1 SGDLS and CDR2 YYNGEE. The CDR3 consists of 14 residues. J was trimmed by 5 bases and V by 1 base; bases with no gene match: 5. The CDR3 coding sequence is TGTGCCAGCAGCGTACAAGGGGGCTCCGAGACCCAGTACTTC. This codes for CASSVQGGSETQYF.

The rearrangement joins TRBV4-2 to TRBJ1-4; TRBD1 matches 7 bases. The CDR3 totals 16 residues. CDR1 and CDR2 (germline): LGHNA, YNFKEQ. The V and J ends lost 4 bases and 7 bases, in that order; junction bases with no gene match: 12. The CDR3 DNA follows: TGTGCCAGCAGCCGCACAGACCCCGGGACAGCTGAAAAACTGTTTTTT. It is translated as CASSRTDPGTAEKLFF.

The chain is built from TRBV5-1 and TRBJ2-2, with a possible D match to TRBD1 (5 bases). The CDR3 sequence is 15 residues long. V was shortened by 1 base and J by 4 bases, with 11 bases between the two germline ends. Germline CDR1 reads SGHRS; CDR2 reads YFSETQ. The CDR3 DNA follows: TGCGCCAGCAGCTTGTCAGGGCCGGGCACCGGGGAGCTGTTTTTT. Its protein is CASSLSGPGTGELFF. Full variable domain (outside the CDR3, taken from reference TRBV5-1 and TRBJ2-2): KAGVTQTPRYLIKTRGQQVTLSCSPISGHRSVSWYQQTPGQGLQFLFEYFSETQRNKGNFPGRFSGRQFSNSRSEMNVSTLELGDSALYLCASSLSGPGTGELFFGEGSRLTVL.

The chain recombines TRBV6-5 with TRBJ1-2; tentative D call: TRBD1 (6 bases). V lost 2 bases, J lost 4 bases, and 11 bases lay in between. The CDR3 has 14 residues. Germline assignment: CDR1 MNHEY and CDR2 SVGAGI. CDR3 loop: CASSYGGQPYGYTF. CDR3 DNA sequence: TGTGCCAGCAGTTACGGTGGACAGCCCTATGGCTACACCTTC.

As DNA, the CDR3 is TGTGCCAGCAGTTTATTTATCAATGGCGGAGGGGGGGGTGAGCAGTTCTTC. Protein sequence: CASSLFINGGGGGEQFF. This chain joins TRBV28 and TRBJ2-1; tentatively, D is TRBD2 (7 bases). The V and J ends lost 1 base and 9 bases respectively, with 22 bases between them. CDR3 size: 17 residues. Germline values: CDR1 MDHEN, CDR2 SYDVKM.

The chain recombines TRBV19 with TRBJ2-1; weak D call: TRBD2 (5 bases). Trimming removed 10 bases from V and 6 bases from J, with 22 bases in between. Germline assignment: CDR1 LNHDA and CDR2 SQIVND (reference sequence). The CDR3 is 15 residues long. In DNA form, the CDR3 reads TGTGCCACCTCAACCGCCGCGGGCGTAAGCAATGAGCAGTTCTTC. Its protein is CATSTAAGVSNEQFF.

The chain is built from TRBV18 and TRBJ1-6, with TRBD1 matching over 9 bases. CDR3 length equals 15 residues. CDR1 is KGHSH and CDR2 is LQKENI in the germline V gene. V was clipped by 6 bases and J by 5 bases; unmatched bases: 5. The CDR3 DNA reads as TGTGCCAGCTCTCCAGGGACAGGGCATAATTCACCCCTCCACTTT. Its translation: CASSPGTGHNSPLHF.

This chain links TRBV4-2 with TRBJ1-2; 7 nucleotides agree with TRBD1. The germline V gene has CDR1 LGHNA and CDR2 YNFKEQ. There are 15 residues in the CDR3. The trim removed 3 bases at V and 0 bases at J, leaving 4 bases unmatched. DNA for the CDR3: TGTGCCAGCAGCCATCGACAGGGACCTAACTATGGCTACACCTTC. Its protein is CASSHRQGPNYGYTF.

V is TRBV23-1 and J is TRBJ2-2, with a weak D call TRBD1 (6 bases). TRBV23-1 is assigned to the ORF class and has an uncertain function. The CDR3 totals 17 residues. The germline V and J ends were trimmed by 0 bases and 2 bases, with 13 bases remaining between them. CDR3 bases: TGCGCCAGCAGTCAATCAAGAAGGACAGCCAACACCGGGGAGCTGTTTTTT. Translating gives CASSQSRRTANTGELFF.

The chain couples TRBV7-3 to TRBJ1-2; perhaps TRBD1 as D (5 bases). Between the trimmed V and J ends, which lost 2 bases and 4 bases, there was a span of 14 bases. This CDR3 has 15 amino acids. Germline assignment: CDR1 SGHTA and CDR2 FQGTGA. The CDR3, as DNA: TGTGCCAGCAGCTTAGAAAAGGGGATTGGCTATGGCTACACCTTC. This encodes CASSLEKGIGYGYTF. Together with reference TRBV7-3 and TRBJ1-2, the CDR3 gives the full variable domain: GAGVSQTPSNKVTEKGKYVELRCDPISGHTALYWYRQSLGQGPEFLIYFQGTGAADDSGLPNDRFFAVRPEGSVSTLKIQRTERGDSAVYLCASSLEKGIGYGYTFGSGTRLTVV.

Written as DNA, the CDR3 is TGTGCCAGCAGCGGCGGGAGGGTCACCGGGGAGCTGTTTTTT. Protein product: CASSGGRVTGELFF. This chain connects TRBV9 to TRBJ2-2; 9 bases agree with TRBD2. Germline V gives CDR1 SGDLS, CDR2 YYNGEE. V lost 3 bases, J lost 4 bases, and 1 base stayed unmatched. This CDR3 has 14 residues.

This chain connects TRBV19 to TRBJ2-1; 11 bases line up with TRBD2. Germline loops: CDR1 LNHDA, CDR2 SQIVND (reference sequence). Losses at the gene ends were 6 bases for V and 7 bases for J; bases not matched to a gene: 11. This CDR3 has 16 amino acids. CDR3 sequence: CASRMPGLAVTNEQFF. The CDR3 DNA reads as TGTGCCAGTAGGATGCCGGGACTAGCGGTTACGAATGAGCAGTTCTTC.

CDR3 amino acids: CASSFGQGFSGELFF. The CDR3 DNA is TGTGCCAGCAGCTTCGGACAGGGTTTTTCCGGGGAGCTGTTTTTT. The rearrangement uses TRBV5-4 and TRBJ2-2; 8 bases agree with TRBD1. The CDR3 length is 15 residues. Germline CDR1 and CDR2: SGHNT and YYREEE (reference sequence). Trimming at V came to 2 bases and at J to 6 bases, leaving 6 bases not matched to a gene. Combining the CDR3 with reference TRBV5-4 and TRBJ2-2 gives the whole variable domain ETGVTQSPTHLIKTRGQQVTLRCSSQSGHNTVSWYQQALGQGPQFIFQYYREEENGRGNFPPRFSGLQFPNYSSELNVNALELDDSALYLCASSFGQGFSGELFFGEGSRLTVL.